The 18 T cell receptor beta chains in this list originate from one sample, sequenced in a study of T cell repertoires and HLA-DP antigens. The repertoire was sequenced with immunoSEQ multiplex PCR; TCRdb's copy has only in-frame clones and lacks some. There are about 2,500 clones in the sample; 70% to 75% occur only once, and about 44% lies in the top ten. After approximately 15 days, CD4+ cells were restimulated about 24 h with the same allogeneic DPB1. Retrovirally transduced HeLa cells with HLA-DPA1/DPB1, HLA-DM, invariant chain and CD80 served as stimulators. The sample taken for sequencing was CD137- CD4+ T cells from cultured PBMCs. These receptor sequences come from a man in his 60s in good health and CMV-seronegative.

The J gene is TRBJ1-6, the V gene TRBV6-5, with D perhaps TRBD1 (5 bases). CDR1 is MNHEY, CDR2 SVGAGI, per germline. This CDR3 is built from 14 residues. Trimming took 7 bases from V and 4 from J, leaving 11 bases between them. CDR3 nucleotide sequence: TGTGCCAGCACCCCGGACATATATAATTCACCCCTCCACTTT. Amino acid sequence: CASTPDIYNSPLHF.

The gene calls are TRBV11-1 and TRBJ1-1; a possible D gene is TRBD1 (6 bases). Germline CDR1 is SGHAT and CDR2 is FQDESV (reference sequence). The CDR3 is made up of 13 amino acids. V was clipped by 3 bases and J by 8 bases, with 13 bases between them. CDR3 DNA sequence: TGTGCCAGCAGCTTCCATTGGACAGTAGAAGCTTTCTTT. This gives the protein CASSFHWTVEAFF.

The V call is TRBV6-1, the J call TRBJ2-7; D call uncertain. CDR3 size: 13 residues. V lost 0 bases and J lost 2, with 5 bases in between. Germline V gene lookup returns CDR1 MNHNS and CDR2 SASEGT. The CDR3 loop is CASSEAWPYEQYF. The CDR3 DNA reads as TGTGCCAGCAGTGAAGCCTGGCCCTACGAGCAGTACTTC.

The rearrangement links TRBV21-1 to TRBJ2-7; TRBD1, the table's D call, was not compared with the DNA. TRBV21-1 is deemed a pseudogene. The CDR3 length is 15 residues. CDR3 region: CASIARAGPPYEQYV. DNA for the CDR3: TGTGCCAGCATTGCCAGGGCAGGTCCCCCCTACGAGCAGTACGTC.

The chain recombines TRBV20-1 with TRBJ2-7, with 8 bases aligning to TRBD1. Germline CDR1 DFQATT, CDR2 SNEGSKA (reference sequence). With 7 bases clipped from V and 6 bases from J, the junction kept 5 bases outside the gene matches. CDR3 size: 11 residues. Here the CDR3 reads CSGGQGIEQYF. As DNA, the CDR3 is TGCAGTGGCGGACAGGGAATCGAGCAGTACTTC.

The V gene is TRBV7-2, the J gene TRBJ1-3, with D perhaps matching TRBD1 (5 bases). V was cut by 1 base and J by 3 bases, with 7 bases left in between. The CDR3 contains 14 residues. Germline V gene data show CDR1 as SGHTA and CDR2 as FQGNSA. DNA of the CDR3: TGTGCCAGCAGCTTAGGAGGGGTTGGAAACACCATATATTTT. Its translation: CASSLGGVGNTIYF.

J is TRBJ2-1 and V is TRBV5-4; maybe TRBD2 (5 bases). Trimming pared 0 bases from V and 3 bases from J, leaving 13 bases between. The germline V gene has CDR1 SGHNT and CDR2 YYREEE (reference sequence). This CDR3 is built from 16 residues. CDR3 loop: CASSLGEIAVYNEQFF. The CDR3 DNA is TGTGCCAGCAGCTTGGGGGAGATCGCCGTCTACAATGAGCAGTTCTTC. Variable domain in full (rest from reference TRBV5-4 and TRBJ2-1): ETGVTQSPTHLIKTRGQQVTLRCSSQSGHNTVSWYQQALGQGPQFIFQYYREEENGRGNFPPRFSGLQFPNYSSELNVNALELDDSALYLCASSLGEIAVYNEQFFGPGTRLTVL.

The rearrangement uses TRBV7-2 and TRBJ1-5; possible D gene TRBD1, 5 bases. V lost 1 base, J lost 7 bases, and 14 bases lay in between. The CDR3 covers 15 residues. Germline-derived CDR1 and CDR2 are SGHTA and FQGNSA. The CDR3 protein is CASSLVQGGNQPQHF. CDR3 DNA sequence: TGTGCCAGCAGCTTAGTTCAGGGAGGGAACCAGCCCCAGCATTTT.

This rearrangement joins TRBV6-1 to TRBJ1-2; 8 bases agree with TRBD1. Germline loops: CDR1 MNHNS, CDR2 SASEGT. Trimming took 3 bases from V and 4 from J; bases not matched to a gene: 7. The CDR3 totals 15 residues. The chain's CDR3 is CASSDGTGNSYGYTF. DNA of the CDR3: TGTGCCAGCAGTGACGGGACAGGTAATTCCTATGGCTACACCTTC.

The chain employs TRBV14 and TRBJ2-7; no firm D call. The V gene lost 1 base and the J gene lost 2 bases, with 9 bases spanning the gap. This CDR3 is 14 amino acids long. Germline V gene lookup returns CDR1 SGHDN and CDR2 FVKESK. CDR3 residues: CASSQGTIPYEQYF. In DNA, the CDR3 is TGTGCCAGCAGCCAAGGGACGATACCCTACGAGCAGTACTTC.

The J gene is TRBJ2-1, the V gene TRBV7-2, with 9 nucleotides matching TRBD1. This CDR3 region has 17 residues. Losses at the gene ends were 5 bases for V and 1 base for J; bases not matched to a gene: 9. Germline V gene lookup returns CDR1 SGHTA and CDR2 FQGNSA. DNA for the CDR3: TGTGCCAGCAGCCCGCAGTACGGGACAGGGTCCTACAATGAGCAGTTCTTC. It is translated as CASSPQYGTGSYNEQFF. Full variable domain (missing parts from reference TRBV7-2 and TRBJ2-1): GAGVSQSPSNKVTEKGKDVELRCDPISGHTALYWYRQSLGQGLEFLIYFQGNSAPDKSGLPSDRFSAERTGGSVSTLTIQRTQQEDSAVYLCASSPQYGTGSYNEQFFGPGTRLTVL.

The V and J genes are TRBV4-1 and TRBJ1-2; D might be TRBD1 (6 bases). The CDR3 extends over 14 amino acids. The germline V and J ends were trimmed by 0 bases and 8 bases, with 13 bases remaining between them. In germline, CDR1 is MGHRA, CDR2 YSYEKL. CDR3 in DNA: TGCGCCAGCAGCCAAGATCGGGGGGCCACGGGCTACACCTTC. This translates into CASSQDRGATGYTF.

This clone was counted once. The CDR3 DNA is TGTGCCAGCAGCCAGACTAGTCTCTACGAGCAGTACGTC. Protein sequence: CASSQTSLYEQYV. V usage is TRBV11-2 and J usage is TRBJ2-7; a possible D gene is TRBD2 (6 bases). Trimming stripped 5 bases from V and 3 bases from J, with 11 bases between. Germline V gives CDR1 SGHAT, CDR2 FQNNGV. The CDR3 runs 13 residues.

J is TRBJ2-3 and V is TRBV5-4; TRBD2 agrees at 8 bases. CDR1 SGHNT and CDR2 YYREEE come from the germline V gene (reference sequence). V dropped 4 bases and J dropped 4; count of bases not matched to a gene: 11. The CDR3 sequence is 16 residues long. CDR3 DNA: TGTGCCAGCAGCCGGGGGGACGGGAGGGCCTCAGATACGCAGTATTTT. This codes for CASSRGDGRASDTQYF.

This chain links TRBV5-4 with TRBJ1-4; TRBD1 matches 8 bases. V trimming: 4 bases; J trimming: 2 bases; junction bases outside the gene matches: 4. Germline V gene sequence: CDR1 SGHNT, CDR2 YYREEE (reference sequence). The CDR3 totals 15 residues. This chain's CDR3 is CASSKQGDTNEKLFF. CDR3 bases: TGTGCCAGCAGCAAACAGGGGGACACTAATGAAAAACTGTTTTTT.

In DNA form, the CDR3 reads TGCGCCAGCAGCTCACCGGGGTTCACAGATACGCAGTATTTT. Translation gives CASSSPGFTDTQYF. The V gene is TRBV5-1, the J gene TRBJ2-3; D is perhaps TRBD2 (5 bases). Trimming left V 3 bases short and J 2 bases short, with 10 bases between. Germline CDR1 reads SGHRS; CDR2 reads YFSETQ. This CDR3 has 14 residues. Using reference TRBV5-1 and TRBJ2-3 for the parts outside the CDR3, the full variable domain is KAGVTQTPRYLIKTRGQQVTLSCSPISGHRSVSWYQQTPGQGLQFLFEYFSETQRNKGNFPGRFSGRQFSNSRSEMNVSTLELGDSALYLCASSSPGFTDTQYFGPGTRLTVL.

V gene TRBV10-2 combines with J gene TRBJ2-3; D unclear. Germline CDR1 is WSHSY and CDR2 is SAAADI. The CDR3 is 15 residues long. The V and J ends lost 2 bases and 0 bases respectively, with 9 bases between them. The CDR3 nucleotides read TGCGCCAGCAGTGAGCCTCGACTGAGCACAGATACGCAGTATTTT. This encodes CASSEPRLSTDTQYF.

This clone has only one observation. The rearrangement joins TRBV5-1 to TRBJ2-5; the D is unclear. The CDR3 has 12 amino acids. Trimming stripped 5 bases from V and 2 bases from J, with 7 bases between. The germline V gene encodes CDR1 SGHRS and CDR2 YFSETQ. In DNA, the CDR3 is TGCGCCAGCAGTGAGCCACAAGAGACCCAGTACTTC. This translates into CASSEPQETQYF.